This T cell receptor beta chain appears in the sequencing data of a study of identical twins listed by TCRdb under 2016. Context from the whole study: To test whether fetal clonotypes persist, the study used deep sequencing on TCR alpha and beta repertoires from monozygotic twins, unrelated adults of various ages, and cord blood. Replicate twin experiments were performed at different times using different library preparation protocols to rule out contamination.

Of note for this clonotype: Its antigen is still unknown. No base-level quality is on record; no much larger clone is a single base apart.

The library was prepared using 5' RACE. Sequencing was carried out with an Illumina HiSeq 2000. A universal primer binding site was added through template switching, and the final cDNA carried a unique molecular identifier so that TCR cDNA molecules could be counted accurately. First-strand cDNA for TCR alpha and beta chains was synthesized from specific primers in the conserved constant-segment region. To control for contamination, each cDNA library was double barcoded with a SMART-Mk sample barcode plus Illumina barcodes. TruSeq adapter sequences, together with Illumina sample barcodes, were added in two successive PCR steps. TCR alpha and beta cDNA libraries were sequenced on the Illumina HiSeq platform with custom primers. For the original study's pipeline: Raw reads were processed with MiGEC to extract unique molecular identifiers, and MiXCR was used to determine CDR3 positions. Recombination models were inferred per individual with the repgenHMM and IGoR tools using an EM algorithm. Shared clonotype analysis was performed with the tcR package in R, normalizing sharing by the product of cloneset sizes. Out-of-frame nonproductive sequences were analyzed to study raw recombination free of thymic and clonal selection effects. The raw public reads went through TCRdb reprocessing: fastp at Q25, MiXCR clone calling, in-frame beta chains kept. Every CDR3 protein is listed once, alongside the most common genes and DNA of its rows. The V and J calls come from TCRdb's annotation, not from the publication. For this sample there are 500,000 to 600,000 distinct CDR3 sequences; about 20% appear just once. The ten largest clones represent around 0.9% of the sample.

Every donor was a healthy Caucasian. Three pairs of female monozygotic twins, all aged about 18 to 30 years, were included in the twin cohort. Positive isolation kits from Invitrogen were used to isolate CD4+ and CD8+ T cell populations. What the study reported, not specific to this receptor: Invariant T cells such as MAIT and iNKT could partly confound zero-insertion analyses, although diverse VJ usage argued against such confounding for most clonotypes. Out-of-frame TCR alpha sequences shared between twins showed an excess of low generation-probability sequences compared with coincidental sharing between unrelated individuals. Fewer insertions were carried by abundant cord blood beta clonotypes, a similar but weaker trend appeared in young adult naive repertoires, and no such trend appeared in memory repertoires. Excess twin sharing in beta out-of-frame sequences was weaker because fewer shared sequences lowered the signal-to-noise ratio. Out-of-frame TCR alpha sharing in monozygotic twins was systematically underestimated by recombination models, whereas sharing between unrelated individuals was in agreement with the recombination models. Because the same donors could not be followed over many years, the conclusions relied on cross-sectional statistical analysis.

The CDR3 contains 16 residues, cysteine and phenylalanine counted. Of the read, only the CDR3 DNA is kept; its 48 bases are in frame from base 1. CDR1 is given as KGHSH and CDR2 as LQKENI, both from the germline V gene. Deletion took 2 bases off V and 1 base off J, with a span of 11 bases between the germline ends. These same records also appear under a second study, on T cells expressing NK-cell markers. As the second publication notes: In sorted CD3+CD56+NKG2C+, CD3+CD56+NKG2C- and CD3+CD56-NKG2C+ T-cell subsets from about 8 donors, TCR beta-chain repertoires were profiled. Among the eight sequenced donors, only one was HCMV-seronegative, while the other seven were HCMV-seropositive. In several experiments an anti-gammadeltaTCR antibody was added to restrict sorting to alphabetaTCR-expressing T cells. In over five donors, the dominant CD3+CD56+NKG2C+ clonotypes were among the top 10 CD8+ clonotypes and accounted for roughly 1.0-7.5% of CD8+ T cells. Those dominant clonotypes were again the most abundant among CD3+CD56-NKG2C+ cells in a handful of donors, at about 25-65%. It remained unclear whether the expanded NKG2C-expressing T cell clones were specific for HCMV antigens. The eight sequenced donors were randomly selected healthy volunteers, three men and five women. HCMV-specific IgG was detected in serum with a commercial ELISA kit to determine HCMV serostatus. MIGEC was used to demultiplex reads and group the reads by UMI, and MiTCR was used to assemble and quantify clonotypes. To exclude erroneous sequences, only TCR cDNA sequences supported by at least two reads were retained. The tcR package was used for downstream repertoire analysis, with clonotypes matched between fractions based on CDR3 nucleotide sequence plus V segment. VDJmatch was used to annotate antigen specificity against VDJdb, with one amino acid substitution in CDR3 allowed.

Sequences were obtained from CD4+ T cells sorted from blood. The sequence came from a young woman in good health. The sequence joins TRBV18 to TRBJ2-2; there is no confident call for the D gene. CDR3 reads: CASSPNLIRNTGELFF. The nucleotide sequence reads as follows: TGTGCCAGCTCACCAAACCTGATCAGGAACACCGGGGAGCTGTTTTTT.